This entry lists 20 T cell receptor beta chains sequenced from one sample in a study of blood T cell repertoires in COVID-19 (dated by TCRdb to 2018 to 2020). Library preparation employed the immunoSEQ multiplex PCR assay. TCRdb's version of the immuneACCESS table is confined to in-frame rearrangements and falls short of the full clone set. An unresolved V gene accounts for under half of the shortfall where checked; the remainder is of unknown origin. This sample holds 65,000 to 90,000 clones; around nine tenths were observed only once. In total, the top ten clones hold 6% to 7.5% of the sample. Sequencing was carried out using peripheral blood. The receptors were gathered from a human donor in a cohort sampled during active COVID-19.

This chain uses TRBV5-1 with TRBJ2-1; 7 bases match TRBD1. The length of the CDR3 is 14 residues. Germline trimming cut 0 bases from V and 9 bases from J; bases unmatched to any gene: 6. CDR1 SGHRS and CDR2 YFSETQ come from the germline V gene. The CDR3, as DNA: TGCGCCAGCAGCTTGGCGACAGGGTTAAGTGAGCAGTTCTTC. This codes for CASSLATGLSEQFF. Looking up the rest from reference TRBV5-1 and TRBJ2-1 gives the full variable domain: KAGVTQTPRYLIKTRGQQVTLSCSPISGHRSVSWYQQTPGQGLQFLFEYFSETQRNKGNFPGRFSGRQFSNSRSEMNVSTLELGDSALYLCASSLATGLSEQFFGPGTRLTVL.

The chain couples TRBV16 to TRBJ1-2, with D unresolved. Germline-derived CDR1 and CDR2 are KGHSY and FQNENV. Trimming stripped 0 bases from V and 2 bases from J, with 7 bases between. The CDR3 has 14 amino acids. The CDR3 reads CASSQSSGNYGYTF. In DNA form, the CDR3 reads TGTGCCAGCAGCCAATCAAGCGGGAACTATGGCTACACCTTC. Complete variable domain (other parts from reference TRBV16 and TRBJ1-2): GEEVAQTPKHLVRGEGQKAKLYCAPIKGHSYVFWYQQVLKNEFKFLISFQNENVFDETGMPKERFSAKCLPNSPCSLEIQATKLEDSAVYFCASSQSSGNYGYTFGSGTRLTVV.

This CDR3 is CASSQGSGGKETQYF. The CDR3 DNA reads as TGTGCCAGCAGCCAAGGTTCAGGGGGAAAAGAGACCCAGTACTTC. This chain uses TRBV3-1 (or the pseudogene TRBV3-2) with TRBJ2-5; TRBD1 agrees at 7 bases. With V trimmed by 1 base and J by 3 bases, 5 bases remained unmatched. There are 15 residues in the CDR3. Germline CDR1 and CDR2: LGHDT and YNNKEL (reference sequence).

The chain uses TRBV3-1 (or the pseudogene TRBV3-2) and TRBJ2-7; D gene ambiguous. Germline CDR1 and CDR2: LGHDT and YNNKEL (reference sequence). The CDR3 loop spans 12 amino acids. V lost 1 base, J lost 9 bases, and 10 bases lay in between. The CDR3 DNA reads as TGTGCCAGCAGCCAAGCCAACTCCGGGCAGTACTTC. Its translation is CASSQANSGQYF.

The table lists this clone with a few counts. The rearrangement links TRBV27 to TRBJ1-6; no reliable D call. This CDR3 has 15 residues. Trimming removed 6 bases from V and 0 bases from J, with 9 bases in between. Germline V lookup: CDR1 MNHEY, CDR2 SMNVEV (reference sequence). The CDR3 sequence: CASSPGSSYNSPLHF. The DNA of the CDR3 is TGTGCCAGCAGCCCGGGGAGCTCCTATAATTCACCCCTCCACTTT.

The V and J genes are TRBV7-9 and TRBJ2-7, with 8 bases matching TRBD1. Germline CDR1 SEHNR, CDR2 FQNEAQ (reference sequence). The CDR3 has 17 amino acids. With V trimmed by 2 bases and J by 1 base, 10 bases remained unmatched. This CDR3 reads CASSLTLRQGHSYEQYF. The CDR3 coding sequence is TGTGCCAGCAGCTTAACTCTAAGACAGGGGCATTCCTACGAGCAGTACTTC.

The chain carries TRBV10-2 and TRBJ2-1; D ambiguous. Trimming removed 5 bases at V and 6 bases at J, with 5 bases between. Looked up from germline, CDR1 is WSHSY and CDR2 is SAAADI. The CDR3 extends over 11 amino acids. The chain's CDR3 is CASSPGNEQFF. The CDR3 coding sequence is TGCGCCAGCAGTCCAGGCAATGAGCAGTTCTTC.

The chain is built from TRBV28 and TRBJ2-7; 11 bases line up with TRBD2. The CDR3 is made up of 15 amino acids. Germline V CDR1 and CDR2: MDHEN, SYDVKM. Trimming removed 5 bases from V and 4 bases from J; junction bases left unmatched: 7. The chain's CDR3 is CASSTRLAGTYEQYF. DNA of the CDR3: TGTGCCAGCAGTACGAGACTAGCGGGAACATACGAGCAGTACTTC.

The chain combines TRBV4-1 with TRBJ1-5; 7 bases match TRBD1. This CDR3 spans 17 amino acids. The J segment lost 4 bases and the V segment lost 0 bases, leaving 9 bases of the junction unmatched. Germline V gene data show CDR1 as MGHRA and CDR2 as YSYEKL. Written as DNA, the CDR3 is TGCGCCAGCAGCCAAGATCTTCAAGACAGGGTTAATCAGCCCCAGCATTTT. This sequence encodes CASSQDLQDRVNQPQHF.

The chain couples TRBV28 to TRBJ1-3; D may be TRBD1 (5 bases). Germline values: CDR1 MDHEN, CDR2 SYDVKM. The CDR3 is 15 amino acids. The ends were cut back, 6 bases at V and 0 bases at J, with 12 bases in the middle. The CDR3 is CASRGGRGSGNTIYF. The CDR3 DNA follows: TGTGCCAGCAGGGGGGGAAGGGGCTCTGGAAACACCATATATTTT.

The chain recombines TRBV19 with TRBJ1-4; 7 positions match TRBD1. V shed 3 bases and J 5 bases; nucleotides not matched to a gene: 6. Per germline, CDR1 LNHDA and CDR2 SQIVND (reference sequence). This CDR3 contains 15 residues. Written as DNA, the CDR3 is TGTGCCAGTAGTATCCGTGCGACAGGGAATGAAAAACTGTTTTTT. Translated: CASSIRATGNEKLFF.

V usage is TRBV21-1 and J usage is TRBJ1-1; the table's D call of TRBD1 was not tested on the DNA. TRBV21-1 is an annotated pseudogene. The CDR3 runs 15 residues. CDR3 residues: CASSKVAGVNTEAFF. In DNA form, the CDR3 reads TGTGCCAGCAGCAAAGTGGCAGGGGTGAACACTGAAGCTTTCTTT.

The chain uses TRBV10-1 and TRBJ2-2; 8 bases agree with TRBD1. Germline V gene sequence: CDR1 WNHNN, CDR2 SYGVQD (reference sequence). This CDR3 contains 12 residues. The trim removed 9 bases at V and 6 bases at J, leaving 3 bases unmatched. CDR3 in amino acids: CASSDRAGELFF. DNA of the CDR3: TGCGCCAGTTCGGACAGGGCCGGGGAGCTGTTTTTT.

The CDR3 protein is CASSYRESAGGYTF. For the CDR3, the DNA is TGTGCCAGCAGTTACAGGGAAAGTGCAGGTGGCTACACCTTC. The rearrangement uses TRBV27 and TRBJ1-2; TRBD1 might be the D (6 bases). The CDR3 has 14 amino acids. V lost 4 bases to trimming and J lost 7 bases, with 16 bases between them. Germline loops: CDR1 MNHEY, CDR2 SMNVEV (reference sequence).

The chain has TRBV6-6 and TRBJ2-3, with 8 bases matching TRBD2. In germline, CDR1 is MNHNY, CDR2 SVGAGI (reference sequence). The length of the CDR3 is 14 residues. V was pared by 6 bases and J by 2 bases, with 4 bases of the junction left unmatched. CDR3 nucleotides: TGTGCCAGCAGAGCGGGGGTAACCACAGATACGCAGTATTTT. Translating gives CASRAGVTTDTQYF.

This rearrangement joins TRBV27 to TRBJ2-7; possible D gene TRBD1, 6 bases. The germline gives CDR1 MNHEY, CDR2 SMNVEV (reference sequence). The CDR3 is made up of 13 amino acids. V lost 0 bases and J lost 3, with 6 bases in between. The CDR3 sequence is CASSLSDSYEQYF. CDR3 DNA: TGTGCCAGCAGTTTATCGGACAGCTACGAGCAGTACTTC.

CDR3 nucleotide sequence: TGTGCCAGCAGTTCACGGACAGGGGCCTATAATTCACCCCTCCACTTT. It specifies CASSSRTGAYNSPLHF. The chain links TRBV27 to TRBJ1-6; 9 positions agree with TRBD1. After removal of 4 bases from V and 2 bases from J, the junction contained 3 bases not matched to a gene. This CDR3 comprises 16 residues. Germline lookup yields CDR1 MNHEY and CDR2 SMNVEV (reference sequence).

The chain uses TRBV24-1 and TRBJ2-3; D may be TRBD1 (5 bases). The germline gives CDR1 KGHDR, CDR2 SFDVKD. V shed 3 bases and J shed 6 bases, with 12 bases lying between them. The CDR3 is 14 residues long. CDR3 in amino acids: CATSDPQGTDTQYF. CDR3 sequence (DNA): TGTGCCACCAGTGATCCCCAGGGTACGGATACGCAGTATTTT.

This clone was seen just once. The CDR3, as DNA: TGTGCCAGCAGCCAAGTTACGGGGAAAAATGAAAAACTGTTTTTT. Translating gives CASSQVTGKNEKLFF. The rearrangement uses TRBV14 and TRBJ1-4; D unresolved. CDR3 length: 15 residues. Germline CDR1 and CDR2: SGHDN and FVKESK. V shed 1 base and J shed 5 bases, with 11 bases lying between them.

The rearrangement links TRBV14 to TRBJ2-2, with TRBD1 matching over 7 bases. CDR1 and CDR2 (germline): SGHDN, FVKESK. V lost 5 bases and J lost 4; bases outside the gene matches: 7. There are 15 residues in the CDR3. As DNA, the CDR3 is TGTGCCAGCAGCGAGTTCCGGGACAGCACCGGGGAGCTGTTTTTT. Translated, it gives CASSEFRDSTGELFF.